This T cell receptor beta chain originates from a study of OX40 agonist ivuxolimab in advanced cancers. Background for the entire study: The costimulatory receptor OX40 (CD134) was targeted by ivuxolimab, a fully human IgG2 agonistic monoclonal antibody. Three dose-escalation patients achieved partial responses, one with hepatocellular carcinoma and two with cutaneous melanoma. The paper reports the monotherapy dose-escalation portion (N of about 56 patients) of the phase I ivuxolimab trial. In the dose-escalation cohort, 82.7% of patients were male, and the mean age was approximately 60 years, with a range of 23 to 79. Of the approximately 50 dose-escalation patients, hepatocellular carcinoma was present in about 20, melanoma in some 15, renal cell carcinoma in 9 and head and neck cancer in 9. Patients were allowed to have had prior anti-PD-1, anti-PD-L1 or anti-CTLA-4 therapy, and more than 35% of the dose-escalation patients had been treated with checkpoint inhibitors. Peripheral TCRbeta sequencing was intended to test whether TCR sequence diversity was altered and clonal T-cell expansion was caused by ivuxolimab. Intravenous ivuxolimab was administered to patients every 2 weeks at six dose levels: 0.01, 0.1, 0.3, 1.5, 3 and 10 mg/kg.

Trimming removed 5 bases from V and 1 base from J, leaving 15 bases between the germline ends. The germline V gene provides CDR1 MGHDK and CDR2 SYGVNS. Including the terminal cysteine and phenylalanine, the CDR3 comprises 15 residues. The kept DNA is CDR3 alone, 45 bases in frame from the first base. To sequence the TCRbeta CDR3 region, genomic DNA was isolated from the sorted cells. The immunoSEQ Assay was used to sequence the TCRbeta CDR3 regions. The immuneACCESS repertoire file appears here via TCRdb, limited to in-frame rearrangements. These files lack a portion of the clones; in checked studies, under half of the deficit traces to unresolved V genes, and the cause of the others is not known. This sample holds some 40,000 clones; 60% to 80% were observed only once. The ten largest clones represent roughly 21% of the sample. A word on this clone: This clone's antigen is unknown. No base qualities exist here, and no much larger clone lies one base off it.

Points the paper makes about the study in general: After ivuxolimab, CD8+ T cells had more expanded clones than CD4+ T cells on average. Low levels of normalized T-cell clonal expansion were also seen in some nonresponding patients. In the 0.1-3.0 mg/kg groups, partial responders were among the patients with the lowest normalized peripheral clonal expansion, particularly in CD8+ T cells. At doses of 0.1 to 3.0 mg/kg, clonal expansion of both CD4+ and CD8+ blood T cells was observed from baseline to week 6. Which antigens the clonally expanded peripheral T cells were specific for was not determined.

Patients with a history of autoimmune disease or receiving systemic immunosuppression were excluded from the trial. Peripheral blood for TCR sequencing was collected from all dose cohorts at baseline, on cycle 4 day 1, and on cycle 7 day 1. Samples were obtained from an open-label, multicenter, first-in-human phase I dose-escalation trial of ivuxolimab. Adults with locally advanced or metastatic melanoma, renal cell carcinoma, hepatocellular carcinoma or head and neck squamous cell carcinoma were enrolled in the trial. CD4+ and CD8+ T cells were sorted separately from peripheral blood before TCR sequencing.

Sample: CD4+ or CD8+ T cells sorted from blood, taken in a trial of the OX40 agonist ivuxolimab. The sequence derives from an adult with an advanced solid tumor such as melanoma, head and neck, liver or kidney cancer. This chain joins TRBV25-1 to TRBJ2-7; TRBD2 is a possible D gene, resting on 6 matching bases. The DNA sequence is as follows: TGTGCCAGCAGTCTAGATGGGAGGAAATCCTACGAGCAGTACTTC. Translated, this gives CASSLDGRKSYEQYF.